Sequencing of this T cell receptor beta chain was carried out in a study of T cells in Graves' hyperthyroidism and ophthalmopathy. Study results and limitations: Blood shared most expanded thyroid clonotypes above 0.001.

This clonotype was seen repeatedly, ten times or more. No antigen is known for it. Regions amplified from RNA transcripts were the TCR beta CDR3 regions. A first-round RT-PCR of the TCR CDR3 used the HTBI primer set. Using its own MiXCR run on the multiplex PCR reads, TCRdb lists one record per CDR3 protein. Of more than 600,000 distinct CDR3 sequences in the sample, about a sixth were seen once. There are 14 residues in the CDR3. Trimming removed 8 bases from V and 2 bases from J, with 16 bases in between. Germline V gene lookup returns CDR1 MDHEN and CDR2 SYDVKM. The sequencing input was blood. The chain couples TRBV28 to TRBJ2-7; D remains ambiguous. The sequence was obtained from a man between 18 and 35 years old with Graves' hyperthyroidism. Here the CDR3 reads CASSGRPDPYEQYF. The CDR3 DNA reads as TGTGCCAGCTCGGGTCGCCCCGACCCCTACGAGCAGTACTTC.